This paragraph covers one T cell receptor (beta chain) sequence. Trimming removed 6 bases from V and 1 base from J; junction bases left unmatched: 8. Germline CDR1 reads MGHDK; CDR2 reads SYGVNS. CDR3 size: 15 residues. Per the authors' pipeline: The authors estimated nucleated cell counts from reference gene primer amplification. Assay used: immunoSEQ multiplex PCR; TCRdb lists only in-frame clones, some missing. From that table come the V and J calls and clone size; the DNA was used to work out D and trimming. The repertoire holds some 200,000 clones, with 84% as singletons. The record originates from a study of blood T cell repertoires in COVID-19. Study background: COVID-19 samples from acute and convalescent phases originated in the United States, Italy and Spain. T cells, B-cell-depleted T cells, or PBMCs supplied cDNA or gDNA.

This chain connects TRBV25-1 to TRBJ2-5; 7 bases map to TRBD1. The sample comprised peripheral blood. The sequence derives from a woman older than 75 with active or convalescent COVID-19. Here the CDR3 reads CASSPRDRAQETQYF. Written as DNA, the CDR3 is TGTGCCAGCAGCCCCAGGGACAGAGCCCAAGAGACCCAGTACTTC.